This record concerns one TCR beta chain sequence. Clones were sequenced by immunoSEQ multiplex PCR, and TCRdb holds only the in-frame ones, with some missing. This table has some 180,000 clones, about 88% appearing once. The source of the sample is a study of blood T cell repertoires in COVID-19. The material sequenced was peripheral blood. This receptor was taken from a man in his fifties or sixties who had recovered from COVID-19.

This chain's CDR3 is CASSLARGPYEQYF. The CDR3 DNA reads as TGTGCCAGCAGCTTGGCCAGGGGGCCCTACGAGCAGTACTTC. The chain uses TRBV5-5 and TRBJ2-7, with TRBD1 matching 8 bases. CDR1 and CDR2 from the germline V gene are SGHKS and YYEKEE (reference sequence). The V and J ends lost 0 bases and 2 bases, in that order; junction bases with no gene match: 1. CDR3 length equals 14 residues.